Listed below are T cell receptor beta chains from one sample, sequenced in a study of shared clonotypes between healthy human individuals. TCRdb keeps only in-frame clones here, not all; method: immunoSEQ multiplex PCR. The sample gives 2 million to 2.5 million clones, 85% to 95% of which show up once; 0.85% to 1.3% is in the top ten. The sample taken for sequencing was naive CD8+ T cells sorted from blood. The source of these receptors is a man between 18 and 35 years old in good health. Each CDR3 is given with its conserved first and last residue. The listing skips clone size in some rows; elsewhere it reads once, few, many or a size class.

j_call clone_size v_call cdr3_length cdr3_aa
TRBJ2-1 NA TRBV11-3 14 CASSLGGSQEEQFF
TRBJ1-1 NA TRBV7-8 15 CASSLAGTVNTEAFF
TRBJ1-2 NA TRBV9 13 CASSPLDSYGYTF
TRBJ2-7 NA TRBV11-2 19 CASRPHASGTSGRAYEQYF
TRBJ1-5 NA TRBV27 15 CASSMTPAGGEPQHF
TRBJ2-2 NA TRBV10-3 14 CAISGVGNTGELFF
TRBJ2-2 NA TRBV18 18 CASSPKTGSLTNTGELFF
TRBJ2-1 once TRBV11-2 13 CASRRDGNNEQFF
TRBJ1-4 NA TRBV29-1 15 CSVEILGQANEKLFF
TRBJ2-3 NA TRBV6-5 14 CASSYGGRTDTQYF
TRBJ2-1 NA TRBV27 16 CASSRGPGQGLGEQFF